These 2 T cell receptor beta chains share one sample of origin, sequenced in a study of blood T cells in healthy people across ages. Primers used in a second PCR of roughly 6 to 11 cycles were a sample-barcoded 5' primer and a J-beta primer mix. TCRdb fed the 5' RACE reads into MiXCR, producing one record per CDR3 protein. The repertoire holds some 1.4 million distinct CDR3 sequences, with roughly 40% as singletons. The specimen was blood. The receptors come from a woman aged 18-30 years in good health.

The rearrangement joins TRBV6-4 to TRBJ1-2, with 7 bases that match TRBD1. Germline values: CDR1 MRHNA, CDR2 SNTAGT. This CDR3 contains 19 residues. V gave up 4 bases and J gave up 2 bases; unmatched junction bases: 19. DNA of the CDR3: TGTGCCAGCAGTGGCAGACTGACGGACAGGCTACCTTTCAACTATGGCTACACCTTC. Translation gives CASSGRLTDRLPFNYGYTF.

This clonotype was counted only a few times. The chain links TRBV6-5 to TRBJ2-3; possibly TRBD2 for D (6 bases). The CDR3 contains 15 residues. Germline CDR1 and CDR2: MNHEY and SVGAGI. Trimming removed 0 bases at V and 2 bases at J, with 9 bases between. CDR3 sequence: CASSYSAGLTDTQYF. The CDR3 coding sequence is TGTGCCAGCAGTTACTCGGCGGGGCTCACAGATACGCAGTATTTT.